The 28 T cell receptor beta chains given below trace back to one sample, sequenced in a study of blood T cell repertoires in COVID-19. Sequencing used immunoSEQ multiplex PCR; TCRdb keeps in-frame clones, though not all of them. The data show 120,000 or so clones, with approximately 80% seen just once and about 2.5% held by the top ten. Sequenced: peripheral blood. The receptors stem from a man aged 50-60 years with acute or convalescent COVID-19.

This rearrangement joins TRBV13 to TRBJ1-2, with 7 bases fitting TRBD1. Losses at the gene ends were 5 bases for V and 8 bases for J; bases not matched to a gene: 8. The germline V gene has CDR1 PRHDT and CDR2 FYEKMQ (reference sequence). This CDR3 comprises 13 residues. Here the CDR3 reads CASSLDRAGGYTF. CDR3 bases: TGTGCCAGCAGCCTCGACAGGGCGGGGGGCTACACCTTC.

The chain joins TRBV7-9 to TRBJ1-4; 7 nucleotides align to TRBD1. J lost 3 bases, V lost 8 bases, and 6 bases had no gene match. Germline-derived CDR1 and CDR2 are SEHNR and FQNEAQ (reference sequence). This CDR3 has 14 residues. The CDR3 protein is CASVRRGSNEKLFF. The CDR3 nucleotides are TGTGCCAGCGTGCGCAGGGGGTCTAATGAAAAACTGTTTTTT.

The chain joins TRBV11-2 to TRBJ1-3; 7 bases align to TRBD1. Per germline, CDR1 SGHAT and CDR2 FQNNGV. The CDR3 contains 16 residues. The ends lost 6 bases at V and 5 bases at J; junction bases unmatched: 13. In DNA form, the CDR3 reads TGTGCCAGCAGACAGACAGGGCGCTCTAGGCGAAACACCATATATTTT. As protein: CASRQTGRSRRNTIYF.

This rearrangement joins TRBV12-5 to TRBJ2-1; weak D call: TRBD1 (5 bases). The CDR3 loop spans 16 amino acids. The germline V gene encodes CDR1 LGHNT and CDR2 FRNRAP. The V and J ends lost 0 bases and 7 bases respectively, with 16 bases between them. The CDR3 is CASGLVLAGSGNEQFF. CDR3 bases: TGTGCTAGTGGTTTGGTACTGGCAGGGTCAGGGAATGAGCAGTTCTTC.

V is TRBV12-3 or TRBV12-4 and J is TRBJ1-1, with no clear D. Trimming pared 8 bases from V and 9 bases from J, leaving 13 bases between. This CDR3 is built from 11 residues. CDR3 in amino acids: CASLSRVQAFF. CDR3 DNA: TGTGCCAGCCTTAGCCGGGTCCAAGCTTTCTTT.

The CDR3 loop is CASSLGGGNAYNGYTF. The CDR3 bases are TGTGCCAGCAGCTTGGGTGGTGGTAATGCTTACAATGGCTACACCTTC. This chain joins TRBV5-5 and TRBJ1-2; D is ambiguous. CDR1 is SGHKS and CDR2 is YYEKEE in the germline V gene (reference sequence). V shed 0 bases and J shed 6 bases, with 18 bases lying between them. CDR3 length: 16 residues.

The rearrangement links TRBV29-1 to TRBJ1-4; weak D call: TRBD1 (5 bases). There are 13 residues in the CDR3. V lost 7 bases to trimming and J lost 8 bases, with 17 bases between them. Looked up from germline, CDR1 is SQVTM and CDR2 is ANQGSEA. The CDR3 DNA follows: TGCAGCGCCGGTCGGGGGAGTAGCGAAAAACTGTTTTTT. This sequence encodes CSAGRGSSEKLFF.

The gene calls are TRBV6-6 and TRBJ1-1; TRBD1 might be the D (6 bases). Looked up from germline, CDR1 is MNHNY and CDR2 is SVGAGI (reference sequence). Trimming removed 1 base at V and 4 bases at J, with 13 bases between. The CDR3 has 15 residues. As DNA, the CDR3 is TGTGCCAGCAGTTACTTAGGGGGTGAGGGCACTGAAGCTTTCTTT. Protein sequence: CASSYLGGEGTEAFF.

The V and J genes are TRBV2 and TRBJ1-6; maybe TRBD1 (6 bases). Per germline, CDR1 SNHLY and CDR2 FYNNEI. The CDR3 is 16 residues long. V was clipped by 6 bases and J by 5 bases, with 17 bases between them. CDR3 coding DNA: TGTGCCAGCAGCTGGGACACCGTTCAGGATAATTCACCCCTCCACTTT. Protein product: CASSWDTVQDNSPLHF.

CDR3 DNA: TGTGCCAGCAGCGCAGGGGTGGGCACGGAAGCTTTCTTT. It codes for CASSAGVGTEAFF. J is TRBJ1-1 and V is TRBV7-2; the D gene is possibly TRBD1 (6 bases). V lost 5 bases and J lost 8, with 15 bases in between. The CDR3 consists of 13 residues. The germline gives CDR1 SGHTA, CDR2 FQGNSA.

The genes are TRBV4-2 and TRBJ2-5, with D possibly TRBD2 on 5 matching bases. Trimming took off 4 bases at V and 5 bases at J, with 11 bases between the two ends. The CDR3 length is 13 residues. CDR1 and CDR2 (germline): LGHNA, YNFKEQ. DNA for the CDR3: TGTGCCAGCAGCCTTATCCGAGGGGAGACCCAGTACTTC. It specifies CASSLIRGETQYF.

The chain employs TRBV6-2 or TRBV6-3 and TRBJ2-4; 11 bases match TRBD2. The CDR3 covers 15 residues. Germline-derived CDR1 and CDR2 are MNHEY and SVGEGT. The trim removed 6 bases at V and 8 bases at J, leaving 9 bases unmatched. The chain's CDR3 is CASSRSGGAWDIQYF. The CDR3 nucleotides are TGTGCCAGCAGCCGTAGCGGGGGGGCATGGGACATTCAGTACTTC.

This clone occurred once. The chain carries TRBV2 and TRBJ1-6, with 9 positions matching TRBD1. The V gene's germline CDR1 is SNHLY and CDR2 FYNNEI. The CDR3 sequence is 15 residues long. V gave up 7 bases and J gave up 3 bases; unmatched junction bases: 4. Written as DNA, the CDR3 is TGTGCCAGCAATCCGGGACAGGGCTATAATTCACCCCTCCACTTT. Its protein product is CASNPGQGYNSPLHF.

This clone was seen just once. The genes are TRBV14 and TRBJ2-7; the match to TRBD1 covers 7 bases. This CDR3 comprises 15 residues. Unmatched junction bases numbered 6, after V lost 4 bases and J lost 0 bases. From germline, CDR1 is SGHDN and CDR2 FVKESK. The CDR3 DNA reads TGTGCCAGCAGCCTAGGACAGGATTACTCCTACGAGCAGTACTTC. Translation gives CASSLGQDYSYEQYF.

The chain couples TRBV6-1 to TRBJ2-7; D may be TRBD1 (6 bases). The ends were cut back, 1 base at V and 3 bases at J, with 10 bases in the middle. The CDR3 totals 14 residues. CDR1 and CDR2 from the germline V gene are MNHNS and SASEGT. This CDR3 is CASSEGTDVYEQYF. The CDR3 coding sequence is TGTGCCAGCAGTGAAGGGACAGACGTCTACGAGCAGTACTTC.

The chain links TRBV24-1 to TRBJ1-5; D is perhaps TRBD1 (5 bases). CDR3 length equals 14 residues. Trimming left V 5 bases short and J 7 bases short, with 14 bases between. The germline CDR1 and CDR2 sequences are KGHDR and SFDVKD. In nucleotides, the CDR3 is TGTGCCACCAGTGGCCCAGGGTTAGAACAGCCCCAGCATTTT. Translating it yields CATSGPGLEQPQHF.

The chain joins TRBV30 to TRBJ1-1, with TRBD1 as a possible D gene (6 bases). Germline loops: CDR1 GTSNPN, CDR2 SVGIG (reference sequence). This CDR3 region has 15 residues. V was cut by 4 bases and J by 5 bases, with 20 bases left in between. Written as DNA, the CDR3 is TGTGCCTGGACCAGGGGAGTACAGGTGGGGACTGAAGCTTTCTTT. This codes for CAWTRGVQVGTEAFF.

This clone was seen a single time. The chain recombines TRBV7-8 with TRBJ2-7, with 7 bases matching TRBD1. The germline CDR1 and CDR2 sequences are SGHVS and FQNEAQ. The J segment lost 3 bases and the V segment lost 4 bases, leaving 9 bases of the junction unmatched. CDR3 length: 15 amino acids. The CDR3 region is CASSSRQGPIYEQYF. The CDR3 DNA reads as TGTGCCAGCAGCTCACGACAGGGACCGATCTACGAGCAGTACTTC.

The rearrangement links TRBV27 to TRBJ2-7; tentatively, D is TRBD2 (7 bases). The CDR3 spans 15 residues. The germline gives CDR1 MNHEY, CDR2 SMNVEV (reference sequence). Trimming removed 2 bases from V and 4 bases from J, with 15 bases in between. The CDR3 here is CASSLAGADPYEQYF. In DNA form, the CDR3 reads TGTGCCAGCAGTTTAGCGGGGGCGGACCCTTACGAGCAGTACTTC.

The chain has TRBV4-2 and TRBJ2-2; D remains unclear. CDR3 size: 18 residues. V was pared by 0 bases and J by 1 base, with 15 bases between. In germline, CDR1 is LGHNA, CDR2 YNFKEQ. The CDR3 DNA follows: TGTGCCAGCAGCCAAGAAGGTTCTAGTCTGCTGAACACCGGGGAGCTGTTTTTT. Amino acid sequence: CASSQEGSSLLNTGELFF.

This rearrangement joins TRBV10-1 to TRBJ1-3, with TRBD1 identical over 9 bases. Looked up from germline, CDR1 is WNHNN and CDR2 is SYGVQD (reference sequence). The CDR3 runs 16 residues. J gave up 3 bases and V 3 bases, and 6 bases lay outside the gene matches. CDR3 sequence (DNA): TGCGCCAGCAGTGAAGCCGGGACAGGGAATGGAAACACCATATATTTT. Its translation is CASSEAGTGNGNTIYF.

The chain links TRBV5-4 to TRBJ2-5, with TRBD2 identical over 7 bases. Trimming removed 3 bases from V and 3 bases from J; junction bases left unmatched: 8. This CDR3 comprises 15 residues. The germline V gene encodes CDR1 SGHNT and CDR2 YYREEE (reference sequence). The CDR3 DNA is TGTGCCAGCAGCTCGCCCAAGCGGGGTGAAGAGACCCAGTACTTC. Translated, it gives CASSSPKRGEETQYF.

The chain uses TRBV7-2 and TRBJ2-2; TRBD1 matches 11 bases. With V trimmed by 6 bases and J by 4 bases, 4 bases remained unmatched. The CDR3 extends over 15 amino acids. Germline V CDR1 and CDR2: SGHTA, FQGNSA. CDR3 DNA: TGTGCCAGCAGTCGGGGACAGGGGGGCACCGGGGAGCTGTTTTTT. Its protein is CASSRGQGGTGELFF. Full variable domain (outside the CDR3, taken from reference TRBV7-2 and TRBJ2-2): GAGVSQSPSNKVTEKGKDVELRCDPISGHTALYWYRQSLGQGLEFLIYFQGNSAPDKSGLPSDRFSAERTGGSVSTLTIQRTQQEDSAVYLCASSRGQGGTGELFFGEGSRLTVL.

This clone was picked up a small number of times. The chain has TRBV5-1 and TRBJ2-7; possibly TRBD1 for D (5 bases). Germline V gives CDR1 SGHRS, CDR2 YFSETQ. The V gene lost 0 bases and the J gene lost 1 base, with 8 bases spanning the gap. This CDR3 contains 14 residues. The CDR3 DNA is TGCGCCAGCAGCTTGGGACAGAATTCCTACGAGCAGTACTTC. Translating it yields CASSLGQNSYEQYF.

On this clone itself: Other nucleotide sequences in the sample specify the same CDR3. The chain is built from TRBV19 and TRBJ2-6, with D maybe TRBD2 (5 bases). The CDR3 consists of 14 residues. The V end was cut by 4 bases, the J end by 1 base, with 5 bases between. Germline-derived CDR1 and CDR2 are LNHDA and SQIVND (reference sequence). CDR3 sequence (DNA): TGTGCCAGTAGTAGAGGGTCTGGGGCCAACGTCCTGACTTTC. Protein sequence: CASSRGSGANVLTF.

This rearrangement joins TRBV5-1 to TRBJ2-7; TRBD2 matches at 9 bases. CDR1 is SGHRS, CDR2 YFSETQ, per germline. The CDR3 contains 15 residues. V shed 0 bases, J shed 4 bases, and the junction held 5 bases outside the gene matches. The CDR3 DNA is TGCGCCAGCAGCTTGGGACTAGCGGAGGAATACGAGCAGTACTTC. It encodes CASSLGLAEEYEQYF.

This chain links TRBV5-8 with TRBJ2-7; D is ambiguous. CDR1 SGHTS and CDR2 YDEGEE come from the germline V gene. This CDR3 has 14 amino acids. V gave up 1 base and J gave up 3 bases, with 11 bases separating them. CDR3 DNA sequence: TGTGCCAGCAGCTTGTCCCCAGGCAGCTACGAGCAGTACTTC. This translates into CASSLSPGSYEQYF.

This clone was found a few times. The chain joins TRBV2 to TRBJ2-2; D perhaps matches TRBD2 (5 bases). This CDR3 has 15 residues. V was shortened by 4 bases and J by 0 bases, with 9 bases between the two germline ends. Germline V gene data show CDR1 as SNHLY and CDR2 as FYNNEI. This CDR3 reads CASSGWRPNTGELFF. The CDR3, as DNA: TGTGCCAGCAGTGGGTGGAGGCCGAACACCGGGGAGCTGTTTTTT.